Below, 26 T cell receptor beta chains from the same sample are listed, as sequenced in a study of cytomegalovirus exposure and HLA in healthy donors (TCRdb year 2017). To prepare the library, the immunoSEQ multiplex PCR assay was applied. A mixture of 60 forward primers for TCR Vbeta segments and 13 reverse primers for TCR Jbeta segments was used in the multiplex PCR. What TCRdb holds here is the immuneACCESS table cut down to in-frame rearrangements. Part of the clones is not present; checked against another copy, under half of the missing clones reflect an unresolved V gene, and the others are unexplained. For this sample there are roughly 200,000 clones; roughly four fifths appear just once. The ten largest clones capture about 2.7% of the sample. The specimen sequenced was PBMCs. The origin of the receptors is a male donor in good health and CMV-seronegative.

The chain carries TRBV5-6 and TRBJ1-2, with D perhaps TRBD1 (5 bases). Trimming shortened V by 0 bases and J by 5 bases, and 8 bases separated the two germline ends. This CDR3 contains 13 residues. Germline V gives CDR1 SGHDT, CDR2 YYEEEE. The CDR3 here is CASSLVTAYGYTF. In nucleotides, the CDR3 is TGTGCCAGCAGCTTGGTGACAGCTTATGGCTACACCTTC.

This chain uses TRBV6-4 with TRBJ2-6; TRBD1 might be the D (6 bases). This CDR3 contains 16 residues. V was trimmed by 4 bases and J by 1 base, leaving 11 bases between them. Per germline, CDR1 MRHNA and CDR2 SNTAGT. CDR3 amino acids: CASSGQGISGANVLTF. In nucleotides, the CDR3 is TGTGCCAGCAGTGGGCAGGGGATTTCTGGGGCCAACGTCCTGACTTTC.

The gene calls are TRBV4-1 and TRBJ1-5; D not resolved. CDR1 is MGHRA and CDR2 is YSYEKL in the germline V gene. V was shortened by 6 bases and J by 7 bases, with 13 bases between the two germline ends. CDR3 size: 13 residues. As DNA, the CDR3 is TGCGCCAGCAGTCTAGCGGGTCACCAGCCCCAGCATTTT. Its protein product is CASSLAGHQPQHF.

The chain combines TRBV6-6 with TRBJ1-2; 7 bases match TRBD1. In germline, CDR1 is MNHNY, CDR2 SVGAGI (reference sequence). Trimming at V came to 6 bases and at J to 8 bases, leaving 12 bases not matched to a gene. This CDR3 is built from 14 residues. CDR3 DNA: TGTGCCAGCAGCCCAGGGACAGTCATAGAGGGCTACACCTTC. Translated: CASSPGTVIEGYTF.

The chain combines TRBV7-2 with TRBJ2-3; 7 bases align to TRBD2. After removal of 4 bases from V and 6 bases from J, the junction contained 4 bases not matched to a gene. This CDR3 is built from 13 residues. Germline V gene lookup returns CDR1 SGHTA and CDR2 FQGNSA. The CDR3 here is CASSSGREDTQYF. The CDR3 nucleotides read TGTGCCAGCAGCTCCGGGCGGGAGGATACGCAGTATTTT. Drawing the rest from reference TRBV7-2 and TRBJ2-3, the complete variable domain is GAGVSQSPSNKVTEKGKDVELRCDPISGHTALYWYRQSLGQGLEFLIYFQGNSAPDKSGLPSDRFSAERTGGSVSTLTIQRTQQEDSAVYLCASSSGREDTQYFGPGTRLTVL.

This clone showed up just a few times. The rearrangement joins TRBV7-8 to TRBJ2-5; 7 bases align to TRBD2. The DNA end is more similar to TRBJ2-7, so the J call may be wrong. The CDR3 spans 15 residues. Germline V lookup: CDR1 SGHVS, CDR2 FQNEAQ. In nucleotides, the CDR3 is TGTGCCAGCAGCTTCACGACTAGCTATAGGTACGAGCAGTACTTC. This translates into CASSFTTSYRYEQYF.

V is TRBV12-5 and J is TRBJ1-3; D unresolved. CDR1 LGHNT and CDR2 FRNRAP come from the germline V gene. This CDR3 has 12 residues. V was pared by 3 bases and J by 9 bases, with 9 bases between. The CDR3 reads CASGFREGTIYF. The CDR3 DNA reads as TGTGCTAGTGGTTTCCGGGAGGGCACCATATATTTT. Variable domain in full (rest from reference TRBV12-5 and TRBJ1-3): DARVTQTPRHKVTEMGQEVTMRCQPILGHNTVFWYRQTMMQGLELLAYFRNRAPLDDSGMPKDRFSAEMPDATLATLKIQPSEPRDSAVYFCASGFREGTIYFGEGSWLTVV.

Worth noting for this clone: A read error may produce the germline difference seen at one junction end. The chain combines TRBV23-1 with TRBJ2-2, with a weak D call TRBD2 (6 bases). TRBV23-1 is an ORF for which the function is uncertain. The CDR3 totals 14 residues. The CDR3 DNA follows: TGCGCCAGCAGTCAATCGGGACTTTCCGGGGGGCTGTTTTTT. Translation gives CASSQSGLSGGLFF.

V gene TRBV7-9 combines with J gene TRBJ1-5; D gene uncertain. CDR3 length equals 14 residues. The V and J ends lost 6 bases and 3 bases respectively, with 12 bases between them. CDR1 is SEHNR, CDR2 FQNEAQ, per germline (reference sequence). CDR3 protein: CASSPGVFNQPQHF. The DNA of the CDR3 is TGTGCCAGCAGTCCCGGGGTTTTCAATCAGCCCCAGCATTTT.

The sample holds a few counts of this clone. The CDR3 spells CASSQSAGGGQETQYF. CDR3 nucleotides: TGTGCCAGCAGCCAATCCGCCGGCGGGGGCCAAGAGACCCAGTACTTC. The rearrangement joins TRBV4-2 to TRBJ2-5; 7 nucleotides match TRBD2. The V gene's germline CDR1 is LGHNA and CDR2 YNFKEQ. J was trimmed by 1 base and V by 2 bases; bases with no gene match: 7. The CDR3 length is 16 residues.

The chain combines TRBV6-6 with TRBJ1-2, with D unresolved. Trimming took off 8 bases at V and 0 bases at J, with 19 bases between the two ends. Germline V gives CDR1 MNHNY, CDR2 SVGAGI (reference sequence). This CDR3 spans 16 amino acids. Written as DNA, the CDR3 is TGTGCCAGCGTTCGGACTCTTCTCGCGGCTAACTATGGCTACACCTTC. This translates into CASVRTLLAANYGYTF.

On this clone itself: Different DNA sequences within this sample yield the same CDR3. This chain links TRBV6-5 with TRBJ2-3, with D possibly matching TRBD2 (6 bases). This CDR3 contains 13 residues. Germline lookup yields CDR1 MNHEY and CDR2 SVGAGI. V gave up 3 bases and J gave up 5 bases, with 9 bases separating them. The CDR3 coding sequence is TGTGCCAGCAGTTATTTGGGGGGAGATACGCAGTATTTT. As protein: CASSYLGGDTQYF.

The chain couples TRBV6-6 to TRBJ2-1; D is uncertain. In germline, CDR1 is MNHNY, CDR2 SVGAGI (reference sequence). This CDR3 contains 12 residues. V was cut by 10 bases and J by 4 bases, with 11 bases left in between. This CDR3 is CATGGVYNEQFF. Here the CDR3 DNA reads TGTGCCACCGGTGGTGTGTACAATGAGCAGTTCTTC.

Here the CDR3 reads CASSPLESEAQYF. The CDR3 region has the DNA TGTGCCAGCAGCCCCTTAGAAAGCGAGGCGCAGTATTTT. The chain carries TRBV7-2 and TRBJ2-3; D gene ambiguous. The ends were cut back, 5 bases at V and 10 bases at J, with 16 bases in the middle. The CDR3 runs 13 residues. Germline-derived CDR1 and CDR2 are SGHTA and FQGNSA.

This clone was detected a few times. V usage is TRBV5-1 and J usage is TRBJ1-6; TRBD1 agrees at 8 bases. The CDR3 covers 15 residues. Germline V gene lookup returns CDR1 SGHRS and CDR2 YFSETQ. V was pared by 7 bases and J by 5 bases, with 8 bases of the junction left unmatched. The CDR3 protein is CASSHQGANNSPLHF. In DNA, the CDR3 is TGCGCCAGCTCCCATCAGGGGGCAAATAATTCACCCCTCCACTTT. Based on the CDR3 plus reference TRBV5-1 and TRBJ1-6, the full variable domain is KAGVTQTPRYLIKTRGQQVTLSCSPISGHRSVSWYQQTPGQGLQFLFEYFSETQRNKGNFPGRFSGRQFSNSRSEMNVSTLELGDSALYLCASSHQGANNSPLHFGNGTRLTVT.

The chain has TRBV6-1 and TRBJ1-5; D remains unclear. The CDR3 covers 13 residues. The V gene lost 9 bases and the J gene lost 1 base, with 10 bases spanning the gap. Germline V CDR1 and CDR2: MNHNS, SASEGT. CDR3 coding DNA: TGTGCCAGTCGGCAGGAAAGCAATCAGCCCCAGCATTTT. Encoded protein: CASRQESNQPQHF.

CDR3: CASSFYIGGGKHNEQFF. DNA for the CDR3: TGTGCCAGCAGTTTCTACATAGGGGGGGGGAAGCACAATGAGCAGTTCTTC. The V call is TRBV28, the J call TRBJ2-1; D perhaps matches TRBD2 (7 bases). Trimming removed 3 bases from V and 5 bases from J, with 20 bases in between. The CDR3 totals 17 residues. CDR1 MDHEN and CDR2 SYDVKM come from the germline V gene. Variable domain in full (rest from reference TRBV28 and TRBJ2-1): DVKVTQSSRYLVKRTGEKVFLECVQDMDHENMFWYRQDPGLGLRLIYFSYDVKMKEKGDIPEGYSVSREKKERFSLILESASTNQTSMYLCASSFYIGGGKHNEQFFGPGTRLTVL.

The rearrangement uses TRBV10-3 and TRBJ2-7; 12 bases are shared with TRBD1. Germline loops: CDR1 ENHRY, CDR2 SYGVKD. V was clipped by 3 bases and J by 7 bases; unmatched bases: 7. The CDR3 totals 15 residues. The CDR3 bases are TGTGCCATCAGTGACGGGACAGGGGGCGCGAAAGAGCAGTACTTC. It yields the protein CAISDGTGGAKEQYF.

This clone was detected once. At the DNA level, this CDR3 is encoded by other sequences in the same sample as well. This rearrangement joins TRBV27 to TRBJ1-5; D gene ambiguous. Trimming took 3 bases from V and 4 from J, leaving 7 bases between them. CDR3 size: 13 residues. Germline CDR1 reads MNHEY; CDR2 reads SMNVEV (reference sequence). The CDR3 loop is CASSLGRNQPQHF. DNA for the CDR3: TGTGCCAGCAGTTTGGGCAGAAATCAGCCCCAGCATTTT.

The CDR3 protein is CASSGALQGNQPQHF. The CDR3 nucleotides are TGTGCCAGCAGTGGGGCCCTCCAGGGCAATCAGCCCCAGCATTTT. The V and J genes are TRBV6-1 and TRBJ1-5; no clear D. Germline CDR1 is MNHNS and CDR2 is SASEGT. This CDR3 region has 15 residues. The V end was cut by 4 bases, the J end by 2 bases, with 12 bases between.

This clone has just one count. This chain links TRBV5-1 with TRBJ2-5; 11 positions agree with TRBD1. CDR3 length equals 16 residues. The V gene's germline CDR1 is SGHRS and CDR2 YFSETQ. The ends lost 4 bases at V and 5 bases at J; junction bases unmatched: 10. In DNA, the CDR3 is TGCGCCAGCAGCCGGCCCGGACAGGGGGCAGGGGAGACCCAGTACTTC. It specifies CASSRPGQGAGETQYF.

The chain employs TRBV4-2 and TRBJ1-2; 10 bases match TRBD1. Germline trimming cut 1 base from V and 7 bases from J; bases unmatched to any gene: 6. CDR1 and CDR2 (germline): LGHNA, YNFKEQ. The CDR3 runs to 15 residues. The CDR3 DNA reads TGTGCCAGCAGCCAAGTGGGACAGGGGCTTGCTGGCTACACCTTC. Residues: CASSQVGQGLAGYTF.

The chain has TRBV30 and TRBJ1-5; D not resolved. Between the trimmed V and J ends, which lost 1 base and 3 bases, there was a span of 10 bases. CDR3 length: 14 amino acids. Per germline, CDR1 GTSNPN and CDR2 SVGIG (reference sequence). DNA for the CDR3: TGTGCCTGGAGTGGTGGGAGGGCCAATCAGCCCCAGCATTTT. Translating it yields CAWSGGRANQPQHF.

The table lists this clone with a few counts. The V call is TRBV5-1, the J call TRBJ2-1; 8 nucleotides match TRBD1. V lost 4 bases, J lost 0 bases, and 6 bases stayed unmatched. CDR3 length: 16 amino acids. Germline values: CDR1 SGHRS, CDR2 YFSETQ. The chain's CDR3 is CASSRPGQGSYNEQFF. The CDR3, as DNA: TGCGCCAGCAGCCGCCCTGGACAGGGCTCCTACAATGAGCAGTTCTTC.

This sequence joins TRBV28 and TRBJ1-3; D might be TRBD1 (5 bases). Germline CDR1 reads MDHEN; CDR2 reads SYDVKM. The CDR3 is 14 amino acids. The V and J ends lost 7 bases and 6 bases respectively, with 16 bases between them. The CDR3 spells CASTPGGVENTIYF. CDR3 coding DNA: TGTGCCAGCACCCCGGGGGGAGTGGAAAACACCATATATTTT.

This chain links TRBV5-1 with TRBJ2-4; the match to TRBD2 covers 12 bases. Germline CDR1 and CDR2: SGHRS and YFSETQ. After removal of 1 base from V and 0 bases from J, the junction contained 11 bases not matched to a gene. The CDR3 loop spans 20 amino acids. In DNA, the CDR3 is TGCGCCAGCAGCTTGAATCCTGGGCTAGCGGGGGGGCCAGCCAAAAACATTCAGTACTTC. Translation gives CASSLNPGLAGGPAKNIQYF.